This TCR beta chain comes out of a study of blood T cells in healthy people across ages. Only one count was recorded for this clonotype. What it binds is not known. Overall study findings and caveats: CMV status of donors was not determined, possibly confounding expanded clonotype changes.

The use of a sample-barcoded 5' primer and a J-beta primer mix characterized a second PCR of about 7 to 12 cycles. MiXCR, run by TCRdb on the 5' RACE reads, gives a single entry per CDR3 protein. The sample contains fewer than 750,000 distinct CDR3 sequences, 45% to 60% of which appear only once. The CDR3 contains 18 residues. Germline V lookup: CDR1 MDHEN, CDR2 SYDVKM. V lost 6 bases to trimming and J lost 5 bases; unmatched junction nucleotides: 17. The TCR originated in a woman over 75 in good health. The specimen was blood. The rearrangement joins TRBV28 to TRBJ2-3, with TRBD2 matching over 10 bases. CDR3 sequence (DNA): TGTGCCAGCAGCACCAGGAAGCGGGAGGGCCTAGGTATAGATACGCAGTATTTT. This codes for CASSTRKREGLGIDTQYF.